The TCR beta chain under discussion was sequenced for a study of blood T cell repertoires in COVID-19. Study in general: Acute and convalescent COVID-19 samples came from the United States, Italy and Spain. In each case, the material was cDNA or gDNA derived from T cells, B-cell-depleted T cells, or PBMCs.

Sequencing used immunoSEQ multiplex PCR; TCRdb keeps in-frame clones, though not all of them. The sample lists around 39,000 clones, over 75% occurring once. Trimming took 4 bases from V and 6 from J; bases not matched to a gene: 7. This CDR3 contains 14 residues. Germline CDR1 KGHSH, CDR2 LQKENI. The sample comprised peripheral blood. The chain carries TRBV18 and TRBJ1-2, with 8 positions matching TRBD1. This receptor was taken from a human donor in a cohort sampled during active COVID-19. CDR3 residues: CASSLTGQVHGYTF. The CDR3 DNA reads TGTGCCAGCTCACTCACGGGACAGGTCCATGGCTACACCTTC. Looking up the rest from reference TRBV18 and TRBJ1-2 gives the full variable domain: NAGVMQNPRHLVRRRGQEARLRCSPMKGHSHVYWYRQLPEEGLKFMVYLQKENIIDESGMPKERFSAEFPKEGPSILRIQQVVRGDSAAYFCASSLTGQVHGYTFGSGTRLTVV.